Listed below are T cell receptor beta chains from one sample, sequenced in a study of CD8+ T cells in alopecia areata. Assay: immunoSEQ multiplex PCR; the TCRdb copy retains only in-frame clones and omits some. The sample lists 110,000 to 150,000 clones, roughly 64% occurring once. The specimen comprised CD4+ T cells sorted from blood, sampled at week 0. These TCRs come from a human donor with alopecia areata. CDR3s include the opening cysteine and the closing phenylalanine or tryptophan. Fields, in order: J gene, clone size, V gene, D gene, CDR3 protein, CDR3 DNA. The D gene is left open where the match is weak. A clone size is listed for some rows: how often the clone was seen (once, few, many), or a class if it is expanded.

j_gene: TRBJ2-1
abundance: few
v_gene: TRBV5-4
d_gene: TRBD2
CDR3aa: CASSHPGLASYNEQFF
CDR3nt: TGTGCCAGCAGTCACCCCGGACTAGCCTCCTACAATGAGCAGTTCTTC

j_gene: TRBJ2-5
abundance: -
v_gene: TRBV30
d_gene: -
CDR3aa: CAWSVPPAETQYF
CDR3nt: TGTGCCTGGAGTGTACCGCCAGCGGAGACCCAGTACTTC

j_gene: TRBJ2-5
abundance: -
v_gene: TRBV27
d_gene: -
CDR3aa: CASSPTWTSQETQYF
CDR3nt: TGTGCCAGCAGTCCGACCTGGACATCCCAAGAGACCCAGTACTTC

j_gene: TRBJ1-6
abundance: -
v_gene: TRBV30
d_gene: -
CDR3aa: CAWSELQGLGSPLHF
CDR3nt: TGTGCCTGGAGTGAGTTGCAGGGTCTCGGTTCACCCCTCCACTTT

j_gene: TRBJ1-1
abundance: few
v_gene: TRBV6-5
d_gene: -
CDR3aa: CAVAGTAEAFF
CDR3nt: TGTGCCGTGGCGGGAACAGCTGAAGCTTTCTTT

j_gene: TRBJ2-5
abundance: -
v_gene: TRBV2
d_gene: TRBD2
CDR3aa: CASSEERGLKTQYF
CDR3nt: TGTGCCAGCAGTGAGGAGCGGGGCTTGAAGACCCAGTACTTC

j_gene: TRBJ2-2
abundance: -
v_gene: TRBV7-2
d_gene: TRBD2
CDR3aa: CASSPRSERGGELFF
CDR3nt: TGTGCCAGCAGTCCCCGGTCGGAGCGGGGCGGGGAGCTGTTTTTT

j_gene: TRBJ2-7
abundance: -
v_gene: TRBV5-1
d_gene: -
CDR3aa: CASSSGPSYEQYF
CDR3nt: TGCGCCAGCAGCTCCGGGCCCTCCTACGAGCAGTACTTC

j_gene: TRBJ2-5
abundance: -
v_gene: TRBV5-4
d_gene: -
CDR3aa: CASSFPPGATQYF
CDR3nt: TGTGCCAGCAGCTTCCCACCGGGCGCGACCCAGTACTTC

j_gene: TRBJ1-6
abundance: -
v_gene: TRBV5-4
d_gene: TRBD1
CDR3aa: CASSGQGSYNSPLHF
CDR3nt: TGTGCCAGCAGCGGACAGGGATCCTATAATTCACCCCTCCACTTT

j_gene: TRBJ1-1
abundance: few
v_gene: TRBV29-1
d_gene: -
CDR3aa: CSVRFGPNTEAFF
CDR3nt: TGCAGCGTTCGATTTGGGCCGAACACTGAAGCTTTCTTT

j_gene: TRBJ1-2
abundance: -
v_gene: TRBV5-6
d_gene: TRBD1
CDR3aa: CASSSPGTGAYGYTF
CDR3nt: TGTGCCAGCAGCTCTCCCGGGACAGGCGCATATGGCTACACCTTC

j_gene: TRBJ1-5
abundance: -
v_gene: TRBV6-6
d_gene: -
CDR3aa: CASSNQPQHF
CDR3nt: TGTGCCAGCAGTAACCAGCCCCAGCATTTT

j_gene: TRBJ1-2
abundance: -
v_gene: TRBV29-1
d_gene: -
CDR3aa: CSGGEGGYGYTF
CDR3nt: TGCAGCGGAGGTGAGGGTGGCTATGGCTACACCTTC

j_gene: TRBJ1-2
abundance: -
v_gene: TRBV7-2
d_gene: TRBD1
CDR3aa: CASSPRTGTGGYTF
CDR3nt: TGTGCCAGCAGCCCCCGGACAGGCACCGGCGGCTACACCTTC

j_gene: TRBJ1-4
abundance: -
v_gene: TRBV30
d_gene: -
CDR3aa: CAWSLGGGPRKLFF
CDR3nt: TGTGCCTGGAGTCTTGGCGGGGGCCCGAGGAAACTGTTTTTT